This record covers a single T cell receptor (beta chain). Produced via immunoSEQ multiplex PCR; TCRdb's table is partial and in-frame only. The data contain hundreds of thousands of clones, roughly nine tenths of them singletons. The germline gives CDR1 KGHSY, CDR2 FQNENV. This CDR3 contains 15 residues. Losses at the gene ends were 2 bases for V and 3 bases for J; bases not matched to a gene: 4. The data derive from a study of blood T cell repertoires in COVID-19. Study-wide background: There were acute and convalescent COVID-19 samples, and they came from the United States, Italy and Spain.

The source of this sequence is a man aged 18 to 30 with COVID-19, enrolled during active disease. This rearrangement joins TRBV16 to TRBJ1-5; 7 bases line up with TRBD1. What was sequenced was peripheral blood. The DNA of the CDR3 is TGTGCCAGCAGCCAAGGGACAGCTTACAATCAGCCCCAGCATTTT. Protein: CASSQGTAYNQPQHF.